The 13 T cell receptor beta chains in this list originate from one sample, sequenced in a study of shared clonotypes between healthy human individuals. Clones were read by immunoSEQ multiplex PCR, and TCRdb kept only the in-frame ones, dropping some. The table includes roughly 2,000,000 clones, 93% detected once. CD45RO negativity and positive selection for CCR7 defined naive CD8 cells, a population that excluded terminally differentiated effector memory CD45RA+ cells. Specimen: naive CD8+ T cells from PBMCs. The receptors derive from a man between 18 and 29 years old in good health. Some clones in this sample may be carry-over from other donors' samples.

This chain connects TRBV5-1 to TRBJ2-6; possible D gene TRBD1, 5 bases. The ends were cut back, 4 bases at V and 0 bases at J, with 8 bases in the middle. CDR1 is SGHRS and CDR2 is YFSETQ in the germline V gene. The CDR3 contains 15 residues. The DNA of the CDR3 is TGCGCCAGCAGCCCACAGGCCTCTGGGGCCAACGTCCTGACTTTC. Residues: CASSPQASGANVLTF.

The chain has TRBV2 and TRBJ2-7; 9 bases fit TRBD1. The CDR3 runs 15 residues. Germline V gene lookup returns CDR1 SNHLY and CDR2 FYNNEI. The trim removed 2 bases at V and 3 bases at J, leaving 5 bases unmatched. Written as DNA, the CDR3 is TGTGCCAGCAGTGAATGGGTGACAGGGGGCTACGAGCAGTACTTC. It encodes CASSEWVTGGYEQYF.

V and J are TRBV27 and TRBJ2-1, with TRBD1 matching 11 bases. This CDR3 has 14 amino acids. V was pared by 3 bases and J by 8 bases, with 3 bases of the junction left unmatched. CDR1 MNHEY and CDR2 SMNVEV come from the germline V gene (reference sequence). This CDR3 is CASSFGQGADEQFF. In nucleotides, the CDR3 is TGTGCCAGCAGTTTTGGACAGGGGGCTGATGAGCAGTTCTTC.

The genes are TRBV7-2 and TRBJ2-1, with D unclear. The germline V gene encodes CDR1 SGHTA and CDR2 FQGNSA. Trimming shortened V by 3 bases and J by 10 bases, and 19 bases separated the two germline ends. This CDR3 region has 15 residues. This CDR3 reads CASSFLAQRGTEQFF. CDR3 sequence (DNA): TGTGCCAGCAGCTTTTTGGCCCAGCGCGGAACGGAGCAGTTCTTC.

This clone has only one observation. The chain combines TRBV28 with TRBJ1-5, with D tentatively TRBD1 (6 bases). The V end lost 5 bases, the J end lost 2 bases, and 13 bases lay between the germline ends. This CDR3 spans 15 amino acids. Germline CDR1 is MDHEN and CDR2 is SYDVKM. The CDR3 reads CASSPQGMGNQPQHF. The CDR3 coding sequence is TGTGCCAGCAGTCCCCAGGGGATGGGCAATCAGCCCCAGCATTTT.

The V and J genes are TRBV27 and TRBJ2-1; 9 bases agree with TRBD1. The CDR3 is made up of 16 amino acids. Germline V gene lookup returns CDR1 MNHEY and CDR2 SMNVEV (reference sequence). The J segment lost 5 bases and the V segment lost 5 bases, leaving 10 bases of the junction unmatched. Here the CDR3 reads CASSTRPGQGDNEQFF. In DNA form, the CDR3 reads TGTGCCAGCAGTACCAGACCGGGACAGGGAGACAATGAGCAGTTCTTC.

This chain connects TRBV13 to TRBJ2-1; 10 bases agree with TRBD2. The V gene's germline CDR1 is PRHDT and CDR2 FYEKMQ (reference sequence). This CDR3 region has 15 residues. J was trimmed by 5 bases and V by 5 bases; bases with no gene match: 6. CDR3 in amino acids: CASSPRLAGHNEQFF. The CDR3 DNA follows: TGTGCCAGCAGCCCCCGACTAGCGGGCCACAATGAGCAGTTCTTC.

This chain uses TRBV7-2 with TRBJ2-6, with D unresolved. Trimming shortened V by 4 bases and J by 2 bases, and 3 bases separated the two germline ends. Germline loops: CDR1 SGHTA, CDR2 FQGNSA. The CDR3 has 13 amino acids. DNA for the CDR3: TGTGCCAGCAGCTCCGCTGGGGCCAACGTCCTGACTTTC. It yields the protein CASSSAGANVLTF.

The V gene is TRBV6-5, the J gene TRBJ2-1; perhaps TRBD2 as D (6 bases). Looked up from germline, CDR1 is MNHEY and CDR2 is SVGAGI. The CDR3 runs 16 residues. The V and J ends lost 4 bases and 8 bases respectively, with 21 bases between them. In nucleotides, the CDR3 is TGTGCCAGCAGTTTCTCCGGGACTCGAGCTGGAGATGAGCAGTTCTTC. Translating it yields CASSFSGTRAGDEQFF.

This clone was seen more than once but under ten times. Other nucleotide sequences in the sample specify the same CDR3. The V and J genes are TRBV28 and TRBJ1-2; D not resolved. Germline V lookup: CDR1 MDHEN, CDR2 SYDVKM. Between the trimmed V and J ends, which lost 5 bases and 5 bases, there was a span of 6 bases. CDR3 length: 11 residues. The CDR3 DNA sequence: TGTGCCAGCAGTGTTGGTTATGGCTACACCTTC. Translation: CASSVGYGYTF.

The genes are TRBV7-6 and TRBJ2-2, with a weak D call TRBD2 (6 bases). This CDR3 spans 15 amino acids. Germline lookup yields CDR1 SGHVS and CDR2 FNYEAQ. The V end was cut by 7 bases, the J end by 4 bases, with 16 bases between. The CDR3 nucleotides read TGTGCCAGCACCCGTCCGGGGGTTGGCACCGGGGAGCTGTTTTTT. Translation: CASTRPGVGTGELFF.

The chain joins TRBV7-9 to TRBJ1-2; 7 positions match TRBD1. From germline, CDR1 is SEHNR and CDR2 FQNEAQ (reference sequence). J lost 3 bases, V lost 4 bases, and 11 bases had no gene match. This CDR3 region has 16 residues. CDR3 in DNA: TGTGCCAGCAGCTCCGGGACAGTATTCCTTGACTATGGCTACACCTTC. Its protein is CASSSGTVFLDYGYTF.

The genes are TRBV28 and TRBJ1-1; D ambiguous. CDR3 length equals 14 residues. Germline V gene lookup returns CDR1 MDHEN and CDR2 SYDVKM. V lost 3 bases and J 4 bases, leaving 12 bases between the germline ends. The CDR3 reads CASSFSSTVTEAFF. CDR3 coding DNA: TGTGCCAGCAGTTTCTCTTCCACAGTCACTGAAGCTTTCTTT.